This T cell receptor beta chain was sequenced in a study of control samples from healthy donors and cancer patients. Germline V CDR1 and CDR2: LGHNT, FRNRAP. Trimming cost V 0 bases and J 3 bases, with 5 bases left between them. The length of the CDR3 is 14 residues. Here immunoSEQ multiplex PCR was the method, and the copy in TCRdb shows in-frame clones only, minus some. The sample has 100,000 to 150,000 clones; around 92% are singletons. The rearrangement joins TRBV12-5 to TRBJ1-4; a weak D match, TRBD1 (5 bases). The specimen sequenced was PBMCs. This TCR came from a man older than 75 with head and neck cancer. This CDR3 reads CASGLVGPNEKLFF. In nucleotides, the CDR3 is TGTGCTAGTGGTTTGGTGGGACCTAATGAAAAACTGTTTTTT.